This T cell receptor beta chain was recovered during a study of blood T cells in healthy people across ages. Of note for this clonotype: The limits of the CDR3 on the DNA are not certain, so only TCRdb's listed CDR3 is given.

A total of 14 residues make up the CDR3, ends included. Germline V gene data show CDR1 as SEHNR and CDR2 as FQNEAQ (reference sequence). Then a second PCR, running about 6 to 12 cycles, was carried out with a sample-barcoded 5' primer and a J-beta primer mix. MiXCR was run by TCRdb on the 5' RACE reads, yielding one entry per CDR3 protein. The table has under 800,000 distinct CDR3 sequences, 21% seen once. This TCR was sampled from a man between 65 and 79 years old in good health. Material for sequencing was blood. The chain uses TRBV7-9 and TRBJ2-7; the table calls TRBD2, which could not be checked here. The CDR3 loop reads CASSTSGEGYEQYF.